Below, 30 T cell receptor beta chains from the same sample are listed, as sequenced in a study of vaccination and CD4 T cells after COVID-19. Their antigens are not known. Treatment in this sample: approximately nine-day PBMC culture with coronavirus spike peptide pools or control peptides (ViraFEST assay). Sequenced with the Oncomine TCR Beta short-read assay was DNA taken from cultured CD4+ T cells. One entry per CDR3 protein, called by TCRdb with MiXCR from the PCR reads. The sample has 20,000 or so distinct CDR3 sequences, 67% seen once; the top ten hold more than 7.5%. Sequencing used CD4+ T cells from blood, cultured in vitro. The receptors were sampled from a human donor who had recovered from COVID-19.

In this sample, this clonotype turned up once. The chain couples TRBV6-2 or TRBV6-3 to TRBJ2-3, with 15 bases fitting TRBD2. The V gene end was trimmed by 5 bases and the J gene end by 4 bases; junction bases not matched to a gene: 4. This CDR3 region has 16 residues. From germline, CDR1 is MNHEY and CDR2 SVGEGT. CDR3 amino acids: CASSTGLAGGADTQYF. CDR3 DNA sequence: TGTGCCAGCAGTACGGGACTAGCGGGAGGTGCAGATACGCAGTATTTT.

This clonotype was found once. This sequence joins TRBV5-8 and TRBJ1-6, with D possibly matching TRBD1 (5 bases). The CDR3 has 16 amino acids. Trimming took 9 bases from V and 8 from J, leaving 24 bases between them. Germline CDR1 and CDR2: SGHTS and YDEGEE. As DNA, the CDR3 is TGTGCCACCTACCGTCCGAGGGGCTCCGTGGATTCACCCCTCCACTTT. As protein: CATYRPRGSVDSPLHF.

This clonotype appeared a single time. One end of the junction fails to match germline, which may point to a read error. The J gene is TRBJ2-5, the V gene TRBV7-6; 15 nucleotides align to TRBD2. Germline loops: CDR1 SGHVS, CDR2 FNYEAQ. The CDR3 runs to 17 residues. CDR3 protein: CASSLRTSGRAGETQYF. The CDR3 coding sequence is TGTGCTAGCAGTCTTCGGACTAGCGGGAGGGCCGGAGAGACCCAGTACTTC. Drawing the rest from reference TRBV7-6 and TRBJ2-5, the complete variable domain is GAGVSQSPRYKVTKRGQDVALRCDPISGHVSLYWYRQALGQGPEFLTYFNYEAQQDKSGLPNDRFSAERPEGSISTLTIQRTEQRDSAMYRCASSLRTSGRAGETQYFGPGTRLLVL.

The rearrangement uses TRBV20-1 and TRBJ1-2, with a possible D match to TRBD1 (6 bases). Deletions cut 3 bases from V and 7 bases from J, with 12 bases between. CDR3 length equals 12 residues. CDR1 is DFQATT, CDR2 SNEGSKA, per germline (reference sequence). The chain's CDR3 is CSASFTGSGYTF. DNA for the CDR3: TGCAGTGCTAGTTTCACAGGGAGTGGCTACACCTTC.

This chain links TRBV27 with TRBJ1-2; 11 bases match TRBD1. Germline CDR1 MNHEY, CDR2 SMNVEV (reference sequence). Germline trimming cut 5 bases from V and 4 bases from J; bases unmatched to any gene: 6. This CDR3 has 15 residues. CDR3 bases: TGTGCCAGCAGTACTAGGACAGGGGGCTTCTATGGCTACACCTTC. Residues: CASSTRTGGFYGYTF.

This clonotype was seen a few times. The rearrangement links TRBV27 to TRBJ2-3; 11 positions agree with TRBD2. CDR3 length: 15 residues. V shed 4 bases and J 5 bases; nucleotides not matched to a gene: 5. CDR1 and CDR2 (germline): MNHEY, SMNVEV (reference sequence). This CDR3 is CASSWLAGGRDTQYF. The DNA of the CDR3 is TGTGCCAGCAGTTGGCTAGCGGGAGGTCGAGATACGCAGTATTTT.

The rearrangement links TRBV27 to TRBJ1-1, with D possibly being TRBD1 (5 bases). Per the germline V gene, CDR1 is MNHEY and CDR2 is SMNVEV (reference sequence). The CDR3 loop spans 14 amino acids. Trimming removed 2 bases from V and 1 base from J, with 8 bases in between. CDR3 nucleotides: TGTGCCAGCAGTTTAGGGGCCCCGAACACTGAAGCTTTCTTT. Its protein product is CASSLGAPNTEAFF.

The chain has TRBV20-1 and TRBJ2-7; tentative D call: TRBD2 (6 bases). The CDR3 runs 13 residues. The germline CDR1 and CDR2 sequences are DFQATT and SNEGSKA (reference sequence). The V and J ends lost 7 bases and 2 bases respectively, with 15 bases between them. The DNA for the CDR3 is TGCAGTGGGAGAAAGGGGACTGCCTACGAGCAGTACTTC. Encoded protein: CSGRKGTAYEQYF.

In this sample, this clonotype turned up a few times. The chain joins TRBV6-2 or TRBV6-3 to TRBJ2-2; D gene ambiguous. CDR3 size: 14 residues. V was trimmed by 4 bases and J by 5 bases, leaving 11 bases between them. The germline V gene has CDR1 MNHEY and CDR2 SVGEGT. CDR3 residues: CASSSIRDTGELFF. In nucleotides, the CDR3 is TGTGCCAGCAGTTCCATTAGGGATACCGGGGAGCTGTTTTTT.

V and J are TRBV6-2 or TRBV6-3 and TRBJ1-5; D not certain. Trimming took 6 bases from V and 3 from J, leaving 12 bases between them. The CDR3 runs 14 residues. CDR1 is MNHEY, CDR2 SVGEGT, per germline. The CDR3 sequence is CASRTHENNQPQHF. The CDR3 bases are TGTGCCAGCAGAACTCACGAGAACAATCAGCCCCAGCATTTT.

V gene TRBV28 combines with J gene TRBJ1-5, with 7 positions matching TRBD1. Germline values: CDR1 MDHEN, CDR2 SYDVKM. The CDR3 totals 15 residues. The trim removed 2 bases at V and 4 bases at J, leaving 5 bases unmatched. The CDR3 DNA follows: TGTGCCAGCAGTTTAGCACAGGGGCCGAATCAGCCCCAGCATTTT. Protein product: CASSLAQGPNQPQHF.

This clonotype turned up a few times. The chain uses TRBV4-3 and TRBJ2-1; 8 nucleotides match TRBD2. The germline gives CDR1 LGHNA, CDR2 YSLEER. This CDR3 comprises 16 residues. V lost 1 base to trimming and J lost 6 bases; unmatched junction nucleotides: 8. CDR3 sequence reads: CASSQAGLAGRNEQFF. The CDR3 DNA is TGCGCCAGCAGCCAAGCCGGGCTAGCGGGTCGCAATGAGCAGTTCTTC.

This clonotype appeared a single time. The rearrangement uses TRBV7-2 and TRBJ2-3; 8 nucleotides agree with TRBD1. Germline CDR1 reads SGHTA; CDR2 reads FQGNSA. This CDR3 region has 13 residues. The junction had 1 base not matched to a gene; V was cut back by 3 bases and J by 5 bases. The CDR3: CASSLGQEDTQYF. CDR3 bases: TGTGCCAGCAGCTTGGGACAGGAAGATACGCAGTATTTT.

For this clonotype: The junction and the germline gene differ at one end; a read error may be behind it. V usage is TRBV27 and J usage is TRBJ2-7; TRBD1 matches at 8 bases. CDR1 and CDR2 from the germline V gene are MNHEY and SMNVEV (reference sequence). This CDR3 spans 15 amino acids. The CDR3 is CASSFQGASSSEQYF. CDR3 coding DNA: TGTGCCAGCAGTTTTCAGGGGGCCTCGTCCTCCGAGCAGTACTTC.

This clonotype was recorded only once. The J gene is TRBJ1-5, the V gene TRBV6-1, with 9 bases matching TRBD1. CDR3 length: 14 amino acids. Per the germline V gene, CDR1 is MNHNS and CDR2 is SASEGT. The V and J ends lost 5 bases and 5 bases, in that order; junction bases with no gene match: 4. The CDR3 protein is CASSPDRGYQPQHF. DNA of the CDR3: TGTGCCAGCAGTCCCGACAGGGGGTATCAGCCCCAGCATTTT.

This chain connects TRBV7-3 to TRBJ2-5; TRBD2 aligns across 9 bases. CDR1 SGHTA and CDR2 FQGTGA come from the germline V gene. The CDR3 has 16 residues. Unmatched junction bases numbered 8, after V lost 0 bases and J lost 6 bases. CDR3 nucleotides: TGTGCCAGCAGCTTAACGAGTCTAGCGGGACCCCAGACCCAGTACTTC. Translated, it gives CASSLTSLAGPQTQYF.

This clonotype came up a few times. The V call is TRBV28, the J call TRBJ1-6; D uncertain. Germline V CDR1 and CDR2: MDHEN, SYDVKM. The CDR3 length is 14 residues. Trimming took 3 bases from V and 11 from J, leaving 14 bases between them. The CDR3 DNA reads TGTGCCAGCAGTTTTGCGGGGAGGGCCGCACCCCTCCACTTT. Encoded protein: CASSFAGRAAPLHF.

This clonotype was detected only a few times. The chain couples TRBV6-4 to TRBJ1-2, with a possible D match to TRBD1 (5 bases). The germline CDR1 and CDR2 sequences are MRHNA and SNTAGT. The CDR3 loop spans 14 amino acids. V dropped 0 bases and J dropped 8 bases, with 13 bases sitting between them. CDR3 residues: CASSDSLQAQGYTF. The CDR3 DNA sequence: TGTGCCAGCAGTGACTCGCTACAGGCCCAGGGCTACACCTTC.

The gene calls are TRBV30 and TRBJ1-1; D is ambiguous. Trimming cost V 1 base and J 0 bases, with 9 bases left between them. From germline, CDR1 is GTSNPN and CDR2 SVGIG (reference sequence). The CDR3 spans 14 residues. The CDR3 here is CAWSEGYMNTEAFF. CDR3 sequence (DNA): TGTGCCTGGAGTGAGGGTTACATGAACACTGAAGCTTTCTTT.

The CDR3 spells CSVMGLAGGWSDEQFF. CDR3 DNA: TGCAGCGTCATGGGACTAGCGGGAGGGTGGTCCGATGAGCAGTTCTTC. The chain employs TRBV29-1 and TRBJ2-1; 16 nucleotides agree with TRBD2. The V gene end was trimmed by 6 bases and the J gene end by 8 bases; junction bases not matched to a gene: 10. Germline values: CDR1 SQVTM, CDR2 ANQGSEA. The CDR3 is made up of 16 amino acids.

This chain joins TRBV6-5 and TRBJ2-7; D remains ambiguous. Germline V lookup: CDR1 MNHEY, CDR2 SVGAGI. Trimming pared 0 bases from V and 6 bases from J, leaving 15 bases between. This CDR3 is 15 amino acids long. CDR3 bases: TGTGCCAGCAGTTACTCGTCCGGTAGGACGGGCGAGCAGTACTTC. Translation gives CASSYSSGRTGEQYF.

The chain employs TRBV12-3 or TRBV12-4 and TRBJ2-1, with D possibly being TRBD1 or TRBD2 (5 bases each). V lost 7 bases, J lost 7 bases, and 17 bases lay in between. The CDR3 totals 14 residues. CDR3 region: CASTSLSGLNEQFF. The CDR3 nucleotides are TGTGCCAGCACCAGTCTATCGGGGCTAAATGAGCAGTTCTTC.

As DNA, the CDR3 is TGTGCCAGTAGTATAGGCTGGGACAGCATCTATGGCTACACCTTC. The encoded protein is CASSIGWDSIYGYTF. The V gene is TRBV19, the J gene TRBJ1-2; TRBD1 aligns across 7 bases. The CDR3 consists of 15 residues. Germline trimming cut 1 base from V and 4 bases from J; bases unmatched to any gene: 6. CDR1 is LNHDA and CDR2 is SQIVND in the germline V gene (reference sequence).

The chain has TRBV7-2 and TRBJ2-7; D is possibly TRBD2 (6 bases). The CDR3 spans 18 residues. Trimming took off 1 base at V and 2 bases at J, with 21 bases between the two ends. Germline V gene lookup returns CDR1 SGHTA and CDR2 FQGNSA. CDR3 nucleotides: TGTGCCAGCAGCTTAGTTAGTCCAGTCGGCGGGGCGGCCTACGAGCAGTACTTC. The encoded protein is CASSLVSPVGGAAYEQYF.

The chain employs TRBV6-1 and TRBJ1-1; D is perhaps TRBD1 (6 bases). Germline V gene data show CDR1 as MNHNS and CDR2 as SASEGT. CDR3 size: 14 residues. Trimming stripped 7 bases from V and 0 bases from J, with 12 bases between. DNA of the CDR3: TGTGCCAGCATAAGACAGGTGATGAACACTGAAGCTTTCTTT. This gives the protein CASIRQVMNTEAFF.

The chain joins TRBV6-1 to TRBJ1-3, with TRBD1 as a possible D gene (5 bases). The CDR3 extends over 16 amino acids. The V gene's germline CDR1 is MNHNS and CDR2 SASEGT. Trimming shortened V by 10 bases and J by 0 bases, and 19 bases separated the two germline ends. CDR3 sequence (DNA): TGTGCCACCCGCTATGGTCTGGGGACCTCTGGAAACACCATATATTTT. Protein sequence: CATRYGLGTSGNTIYF.

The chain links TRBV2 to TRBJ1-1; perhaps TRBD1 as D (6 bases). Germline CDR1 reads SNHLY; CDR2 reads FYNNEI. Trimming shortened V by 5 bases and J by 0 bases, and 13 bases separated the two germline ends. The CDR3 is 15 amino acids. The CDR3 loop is CASSLQTGLNTEAFF. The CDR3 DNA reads TGTGCCAGCAGTCTACAGACAGGACTGAACACTGAAGCTTTCTTT.

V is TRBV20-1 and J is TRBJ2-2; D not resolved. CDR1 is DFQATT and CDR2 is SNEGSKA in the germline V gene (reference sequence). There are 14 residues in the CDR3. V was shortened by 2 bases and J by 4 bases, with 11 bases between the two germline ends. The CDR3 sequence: CSARSQVGTGELFF. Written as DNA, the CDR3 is TGCAGTGCTAGATCCCAGGTGGGCACCGGGGAGCTGTTTTTT.

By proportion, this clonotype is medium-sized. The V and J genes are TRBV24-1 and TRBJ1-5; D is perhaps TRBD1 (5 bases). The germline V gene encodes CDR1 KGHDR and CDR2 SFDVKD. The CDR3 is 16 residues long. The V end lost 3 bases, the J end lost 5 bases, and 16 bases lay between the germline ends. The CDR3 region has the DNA TGTGCCACCAGTGATGGGGCCTTCGGGCCAGATCAGCCCCAGCATTTT. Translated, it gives CATSDGAFGPDQPQHF.

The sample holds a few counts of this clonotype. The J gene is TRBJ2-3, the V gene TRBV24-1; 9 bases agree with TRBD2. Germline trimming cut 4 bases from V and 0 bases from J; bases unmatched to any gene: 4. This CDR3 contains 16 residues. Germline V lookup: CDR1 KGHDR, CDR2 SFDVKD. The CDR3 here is CATSDRTSGSTDTQYF. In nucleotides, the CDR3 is TGTGCCACCAGTGACAGAACTAGCGGGAGCACAGATACGCAGTATTTT.